The clone carrying this T cell receptor beta chain has just a few counts. The target antigen is unknown. These data belong to a study of T-cell memory formation after mild COVID-19. Study observations and caveats: Shrinking CD4+ clones resided mostly in CM and EM, and CD8+ ones in EMRA.

There are 13 residues in the CDR3. V shed 2 bases and J shed 3 bases, with 8 bases lying between them. CDR1 is SGHKS, CDR2 YYEKEE, per germline (reference sequence). TCRdb re-called the 5' RACE reads with MiXCR, one entry per CDR3 protein. The table lists 390,000 or so distinct CDR3 sequences, about 15% of them singletons, with roughly a fifth in the top ten. The chain is built from TRBV5-5 and TRBJ1-1; unclear D gene. This receptor was taken from a man between 18 and 29 years old who had mild COVID-19 (a few samples of this study predate the infection). Cell type and time point are not known. The specimen sequenced was PBMCs or a T cell subset sorted from them (not recorded which). CDR3 nucleotides: TGTGCCAGCAGCTTCAGTGGGCACACTGAAGCTTTCTTT. Translating it yields CASSFSGHTEAFF.